This T cell receptor beta chain was sequenced for a study of cytomegalovirus exposure and HLA in healthy donors. Overall study results and limits: The study flagged about 150 TCR beta chains as cytomegalovirus-associated. Earlier analysis yielded a pattern in which most TCR beta V segments were productive about 87% or about 30% of the time. Several of the most significant clusters appeared, in a later analysis, to be linked to common viral pathogens. In a later analysis, a missense DCLRE1C variant was linked to TCR beta V- and J-gene trimming.

With regard to this clone: Its specificity is unknown.

Germline CDR1 and CDR2: SGHDN and FVKESK. Trimming removed 1 base at V and 1 base at J, with 10 bases between. This CDR3 comprises 15 residues. The study ran its PCR with 60 Vbeta and 13 Jbeta primers. The data were produced by immunoSEQ multiplex PCR, yet TCRdb's version contains in-frame clones alone and is incomplete. The data show about 160,000 clones, with 70% to 80% seen just once and 1% held by the top ten. This TCR was sampled from a woman aged 40-49 years in good health and CMV-seronegative. The rearrangement links TRBV14 to TRBJ1-1; D uncertain. The sample was PBMCs. Here the CDR3 DNA reads TGTGCCAGCAGCCAAGTTTGGCCCAGGAACACTGAAGCTTTCTTT. It specifies CASSQVWPRNTEAFF. Full variable domain (missing parts from reference TRBV14 and TRBJ1-1): EAGVTQFPSHSVIEKGQTVTLRCDPISGHDNLYWYRRVMGKEIKFLLHFVKESKQDESGMPNNRFLAERTGGTYSTLKVQPAELEDSGVYFCASSQVWPRNTEAFFGQGTRLTVV.